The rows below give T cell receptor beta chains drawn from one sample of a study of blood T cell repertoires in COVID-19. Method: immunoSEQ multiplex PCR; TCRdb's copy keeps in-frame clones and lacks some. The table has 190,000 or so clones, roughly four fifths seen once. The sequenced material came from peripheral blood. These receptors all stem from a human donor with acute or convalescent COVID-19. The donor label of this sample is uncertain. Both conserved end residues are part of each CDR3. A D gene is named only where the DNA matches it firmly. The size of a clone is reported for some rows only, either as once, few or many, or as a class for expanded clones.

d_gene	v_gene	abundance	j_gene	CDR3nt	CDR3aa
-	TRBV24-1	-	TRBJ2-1	TGTGCCACCAGTGGGCACGTGTACAATGAGCAGTTCTTC	CATSGHVYNEQFF
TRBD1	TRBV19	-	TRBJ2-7	TGTGCCAGTAGTATAGGAGGGCGGACAGGGGTCTACGAGCAGTACTTC	CASSIGGRTGVYEQYF
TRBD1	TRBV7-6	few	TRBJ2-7	TGTGCCAGCAGCCGACAGGGCTCCTACGAGCAGTACTTC	CASSRQGSYEQYF
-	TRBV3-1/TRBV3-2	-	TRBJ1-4	TGTGCCAGCAGCCAAAGAGGGCAGGGGATGGGGGAAAAACTGTTTTTT	CASSQRGQGMGEKLFF
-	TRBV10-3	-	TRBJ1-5	TGTGCCATCCGCCCGGTGGGGGGAGCCCAGCATTTT	CAIRPVGGAQHF
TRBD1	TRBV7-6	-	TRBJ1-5	TGTGCCAGCAGCCCTGGGACAGACCTCAATCAGCCCCAGCATTTT	CASSPGTDLNQPQHF
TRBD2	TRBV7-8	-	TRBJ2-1	TGTGCCAGCACAAAAAGGGCCCCTACGGTGGCGGGGGGACTCTACAATGAGCAGTTCTTC	CASTKRAPTVAGGLYNEQFF
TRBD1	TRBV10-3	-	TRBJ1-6	TGTGCCATCAGTGATGGACAGGGCCATTCACCCCTCCACTTT	CAISDGQGHSPLHF
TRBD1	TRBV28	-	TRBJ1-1	TGTGCCAGCAGTCTCCGGGACAGCGGGTCTGAAGCTTTCTTT	CASSLRDSGSEAFF
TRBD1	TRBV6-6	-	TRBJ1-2	TGTGCCAGCAGTCCACAGGGGGATGGCTACACCTTC	CASSPQGDGYTF
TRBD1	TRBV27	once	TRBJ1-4	TGTGCCAGCAGTCCCGCGACAGGGGGAGCTGAAAAACTGTTTTTT	CASSPATGGAEKLFF
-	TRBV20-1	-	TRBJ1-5	TGCAGTGCTAGTGTCCAGGAGCCCCAGCATTTT	CSASVQEPQHF
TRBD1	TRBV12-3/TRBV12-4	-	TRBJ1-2	TGTGCCAGCAGCCACCGGGACAGGGGTGGCTACACCTTC	CASSHRDRGGYTF
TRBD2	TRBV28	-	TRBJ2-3	TGTGCCAGCAGTTTAGCGGGAGGAGGGTCAGATACGCAGTATTTT	CASSLAGGGSDTQYF
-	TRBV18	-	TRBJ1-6	TGTGCCAGCTCACCACGGCTGGACAACTATAATTCACCCCTCCACTTT	CASSPRLDNYNSPLHF
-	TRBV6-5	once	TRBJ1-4	TGTGCCAGCAGTCCACAGGGTCTAAGTGAAAAACTGTTTTTT	CASSPQGLSEKLFF
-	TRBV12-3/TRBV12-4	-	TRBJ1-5	TGTGCCAGCAGAGGGGGATTCAATCAGCCCCAGCATTTT	CASRGGFNQPQHF
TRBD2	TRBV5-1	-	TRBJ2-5	TGCGCCAGCAGCTTGGGACTAGCGGGGGGTCTGTTGGAGACCCAGTACTTC	CASSLGLAGGLLETQYF
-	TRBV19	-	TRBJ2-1	TGTGCCAGTAAAGCGGAGACGTCCTACAATGAGCAGTTCTTC	CASKAETSYNEQFF
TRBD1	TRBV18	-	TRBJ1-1	TGTGCCAGCTCACCACCTGACGCAGGGGGGATGAACACTGAAGCTTTCTTT	CASSPPDAGGMNTEAFF
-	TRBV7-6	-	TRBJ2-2	TGTGCCAGCAGCTTAAACGCGGGGTATAGCGGGGAGCTGTTTTTT	CASSLNAGYSGELFF
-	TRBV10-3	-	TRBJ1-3	TGTGCCATCAGTGAGGGGGCAGAAAAACCCTCTGGAAACACCATATATTTT	CAISEGAEKPSGNTIYF
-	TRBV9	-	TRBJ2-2	TGTGCCAGCAGCGTAGGTAACGGGGAGCTGTTTTTT	CASSVGNGELFF
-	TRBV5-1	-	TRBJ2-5	TGCGCCAGCAGCTTGACGATTAAAGCACAAGAGACCCAGTACTTC	CASSLTIKAQETQYF
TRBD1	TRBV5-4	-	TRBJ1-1	TGTGCCAGCAGCTCGTACAGGGGGCGCGGGGACACTGAAGCTTTCTTT	CASSSYRGRGDTEAFF
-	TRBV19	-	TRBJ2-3	TGTGCCAGTACCCTCGGGTCCCGCTGGACAGATACGCAGTATTTT	CASTLGSRWTDTQYF
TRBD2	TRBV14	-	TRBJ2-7	TGTGCCAGCAGCCAAGTTGGCGCGGGGAGGGCCTACGAGCAGTACTTC	CASSQVGAGRAYEQYF
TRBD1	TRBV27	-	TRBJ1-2	TGTGCCAGCAGATCGACAGGGAGACCGCGTAGCTATGGCTACACCTTC	CASRSTGRPRSYGYTF
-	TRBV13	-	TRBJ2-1	TGTGCCAGCAGCTTAGGACTGGGGACATTCTACAATGAGCAGTTCTTC	CASSLGLGTFYNEQFF
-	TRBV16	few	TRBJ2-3	TGTGCCAGCAGCCAATGGGCTAGCGACACAGATACGCAGTATTTT	CASSQWASDTDTQYF
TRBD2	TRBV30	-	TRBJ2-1	TGTGCCTGGAGTGTAGGTGGCGGGAGAACAAGTGAGCAGTTCTTC	CAWSVGGGRTSEQFF
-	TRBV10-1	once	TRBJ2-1	TGCGCCAGCAGTGAGGACAATAATCAGCTTCACTTAGCGAATGAGCAGTTCTTC	CASSEDNNQLHLANEQFF
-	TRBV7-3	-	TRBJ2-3	TGTGCCAGCAGCTCCCTGGCGGGAAGCCCGGATACGCAGTATTTT	CASSSLAGSPDTQYF
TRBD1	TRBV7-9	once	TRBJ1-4	TGTGCCAGCAGCCCCGACAGGGGGGCGGGGGCTAATGAAAAACTGTTTTTT	CASSPDRGAGANEKLFF
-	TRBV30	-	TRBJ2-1	TGTGCCTGGAGTGTAAGCGGCCATGAGCAGTTCTTC	CAWSVSGHEQFF
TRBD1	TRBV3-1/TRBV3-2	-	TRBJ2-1	TGTGCCAGCAGCCAAGGGACAGGGGGCTACAATGAGCAGTTCTTC	CASSQGTGGYNEQFF
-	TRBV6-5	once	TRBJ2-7	TGTGCCAGCAGTTACAGTCCACAAAACTACGAGCAGTACTTC	CASSYSPQNYEQYF
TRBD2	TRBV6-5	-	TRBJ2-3	TGTGCCAGCAGTTACTCGAGTTCGGGAGGTACAGATACGCAGTATTTT	CASSYSSSGGTDTQYF
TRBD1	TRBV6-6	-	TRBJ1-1	TGTGCCAGCATCGACAGGGATGAAGCTTTCTTT	CASIDRDEAFF
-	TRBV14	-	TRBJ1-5	TGTGCCAGCAGCCAAGATCCACCTATCCGGCATTTT	CASSQDPPIRHF
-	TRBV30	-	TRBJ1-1	TGTGCCTGGCGGTCTACTCAGGGTTTGACCACTGAAGCTTTCTTT	CAWRSTQGLTTEAFF
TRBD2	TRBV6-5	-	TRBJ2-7	TGTGCCGTTACTAGCGGGACCTCCTACGAGCAGTACTTC	CAVTSGTSYEQYF
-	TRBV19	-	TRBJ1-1	TGTGCCAGTAGGAGCATACTCATGAACACTGAAGCTTTCTTT	CASRSILMNTEAFF
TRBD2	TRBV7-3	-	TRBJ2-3	TGTGCCAGCAGCATCCGGACTAGCGGGATCACAGATACGCAGTATTTT	CASSIRTSGITDTQYF
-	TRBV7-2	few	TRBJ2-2	TGTGCCAGCAGTTCCCGACAGGCGACCGGGGAGCTGTTTTTT	CASSSRQATGELFF
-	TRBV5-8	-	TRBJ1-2	TGTGCCAGCAGCCGACTTGGACAGCTAACCTTC	CASSRLGQLTF
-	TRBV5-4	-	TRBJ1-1	TGTGCCAGCAGCTTGTCACGGTTGGCAGGGTCTGAAGCTTTCTTT	CASSLSRLAGSEAFF
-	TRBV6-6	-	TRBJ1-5	TGTGCCAGCAGATGCCCCCCGGGGATTCATCAGCCCCAGCATTTT	CASRCPPGIHQPQHF
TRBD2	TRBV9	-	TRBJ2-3	TGTGCCAGCAGCGTAGGACCCCAGCGGGGGTTCACAGATACGCAGTATTTT	CASSVGPQRGFTDTQYF
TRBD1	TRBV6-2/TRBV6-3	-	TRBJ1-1	TGTGCCAGCAGCTTCCGGACAGGGGGACTTAACACTGAAGCTTTCTTT	CASSFRTGGLNTEAFF
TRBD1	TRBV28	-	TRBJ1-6	TGTGCCAGCAGTGAATCGACAGGGGAGAATTCACCCCTCCACTTT	CASSESTGENSPLHF
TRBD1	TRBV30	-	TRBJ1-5	TGTGCCTGGAGACATCCGGGACAGTTCAATCAGCCCCAGCATTTT	CAWRHPGQFNQPQHF
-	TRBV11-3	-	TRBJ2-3	TGTGCCAGCAGCTCGGGAGTTCCCACAGATACGCAGTATTTT	CASSSGVPTDTQYF
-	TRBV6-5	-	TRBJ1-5	TGTGCCAGCGGGGGGATCAGCAATCAGCCCCAGCATTTT	CASGGISNQPQHF
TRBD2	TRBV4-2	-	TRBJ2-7	TGTGCCAGCAGCCAAGCGGTAGCGGGAGGTCCCGAGCAGTACTTC	CASSQAVAGGPEQYF
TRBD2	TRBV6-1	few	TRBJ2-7	TGTGCCAGCAGTGAAGCAGTAGCGGGAGGGCCCTACGAGCAGTACTTC	CASSEAVAGGPYEQYF
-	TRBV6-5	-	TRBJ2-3	TGTGCCAGCAGTTCGACGACAGTTACGCAGTATTTT	CASSSTTVTQYF
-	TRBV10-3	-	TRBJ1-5	TGTGCCATCAGTGAGTCCCGGGGGGATCAGCCCCAGCATTTT	CAISESRGDQPQHF
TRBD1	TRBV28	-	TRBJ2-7	TGTGCCAGCAGGGGACAGGGGGCGAGTACCTACGAGCAGTACTTC	CASRGQGASTYEQYF
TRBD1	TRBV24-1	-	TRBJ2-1	TGTGCCACCCGACAGGGGTCCCTTAATGAGCAGTTCTTC	CATRQGSLNEQFF